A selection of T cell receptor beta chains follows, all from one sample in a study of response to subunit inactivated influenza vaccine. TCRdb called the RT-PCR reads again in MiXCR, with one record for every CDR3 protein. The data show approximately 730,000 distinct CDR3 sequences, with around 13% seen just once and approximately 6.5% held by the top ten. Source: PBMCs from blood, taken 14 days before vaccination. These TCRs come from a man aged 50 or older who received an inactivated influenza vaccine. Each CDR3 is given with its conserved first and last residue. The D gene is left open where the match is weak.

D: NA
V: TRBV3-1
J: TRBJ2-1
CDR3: CASTQAPYNEQFF

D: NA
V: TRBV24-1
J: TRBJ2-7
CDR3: CATSEGTGGAWGKQYF

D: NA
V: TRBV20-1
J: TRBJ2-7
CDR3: CSARRGADPSYEQYF

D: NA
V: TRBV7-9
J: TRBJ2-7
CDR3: CASSFPRISYEQYF

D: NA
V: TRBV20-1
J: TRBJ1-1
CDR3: CSASGAGRTEAFF

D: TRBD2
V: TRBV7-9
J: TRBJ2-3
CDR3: CASSPGLAGGDTQYF

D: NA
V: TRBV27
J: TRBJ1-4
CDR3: CASSLNRGSANEKLFF

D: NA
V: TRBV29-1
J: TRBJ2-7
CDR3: CSVVHIGSFQVVSVPPSYEQYF

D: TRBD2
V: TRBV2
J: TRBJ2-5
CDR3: CASSKQLAGVETQYF

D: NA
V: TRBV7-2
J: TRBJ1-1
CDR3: CASAIQGSTEAFF

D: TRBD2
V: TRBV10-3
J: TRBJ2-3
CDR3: CATSWGGRIDTQYF

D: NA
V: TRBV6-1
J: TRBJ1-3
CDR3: CASRLTGTSIGNTIYF

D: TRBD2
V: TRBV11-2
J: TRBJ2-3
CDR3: CASSLGGGRDTQYF

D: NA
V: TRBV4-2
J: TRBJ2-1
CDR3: CASSQEVKRSGGNEQFF

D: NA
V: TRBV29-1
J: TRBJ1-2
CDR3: CSVLPNRDYGYTF

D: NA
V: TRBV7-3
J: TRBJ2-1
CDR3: CASTSARAGSGSEQFF

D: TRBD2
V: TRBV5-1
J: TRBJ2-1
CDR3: CASTSGGAGNEQFF

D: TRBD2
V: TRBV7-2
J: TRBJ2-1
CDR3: CASSPSRTSGASEFF

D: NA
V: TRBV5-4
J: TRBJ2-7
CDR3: CASSLGGTEAYEQYF

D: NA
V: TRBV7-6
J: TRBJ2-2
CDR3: CASSLFSRNTGELFF

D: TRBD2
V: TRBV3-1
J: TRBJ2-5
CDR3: CASSPRDSGSGKTQYF

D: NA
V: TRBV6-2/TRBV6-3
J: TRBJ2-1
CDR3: CASSSRRSNEQFF

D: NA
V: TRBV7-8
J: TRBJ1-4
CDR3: CASSPLHGRGDEKLFF

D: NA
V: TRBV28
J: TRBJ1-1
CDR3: CASTLRKTVNTEAFF

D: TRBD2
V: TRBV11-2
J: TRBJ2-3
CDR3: CASSLGVSGGAGTDTQYF

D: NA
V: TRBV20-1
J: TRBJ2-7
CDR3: CSASSLRRLTYEQYF

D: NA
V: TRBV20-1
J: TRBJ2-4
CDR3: CSARLSSLNHIQYF

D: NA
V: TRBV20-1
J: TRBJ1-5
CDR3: CSATKGHLNQPQHF

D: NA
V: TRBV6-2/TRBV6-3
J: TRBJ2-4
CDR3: CASRAGGVKNIQYF

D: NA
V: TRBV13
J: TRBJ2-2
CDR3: CASSKRDSTNTGELFF

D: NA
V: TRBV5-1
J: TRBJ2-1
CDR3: CASSFGGAEQFF

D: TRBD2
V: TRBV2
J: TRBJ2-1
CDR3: CASSVGTSGYYNEQFF

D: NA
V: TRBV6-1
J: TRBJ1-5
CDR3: CASEGNQPQHF

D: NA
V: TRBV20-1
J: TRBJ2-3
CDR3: CSARDLLGQSTDTQYF

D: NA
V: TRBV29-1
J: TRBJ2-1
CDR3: CSVELLAFSFNEQFF

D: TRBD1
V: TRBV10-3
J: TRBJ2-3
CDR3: CATRDRGTDTQYF